This TCR beta chain came from a study of CD4 T cells in relation to SARS-CoV-2 and coronaviruses (dated by TCRdb to the early 2020s). A note on the overall study: The ViraFEST assay cultured PBMCs with antigen for under 11 days, then sequenced TCR beta CDR3s to find antigen-specific clonal expansions. The negative reference condition was either a culture with an HIV-1 Nef peptide pool or a culture with no peptide. Using patient-derived lymphoblastoid cell lines, the shared crossreactive spike epitopes were mapped to their HLA restriction. Memory CD4+ T cell crossreactivity between SARS-CoV-2 and common cold coronavirus spike proteins was assessed at the TCR clonotype level in the study. The Adaptive Biotechnologies TCR-sequencing kit was used to sequence samples from three pre-COVID donors and the naive versus memory experiments, while other data came from Illumina-based sequencing. Expansion assays from other donors in the study were sequenced with a different, Illumina-based TCR-beta assay. The investigation overall reported the following: Small numbers of patients and of tested TCRs limited the study. Crossreactive clones showed significantly weaker SARS-CoV-2-driven expansion than monoreactive clones, consistent with antigenic imprinting. Crossreactivity analysis centred on spike protein, so crossreactivity against other viral proteins was not assessed. No donor contributed both pre-pandemic and post-infection samples, which limited tracing the source of pre-existing responses. In about 60% of donors, memory CD4+ clonotypes turned up that crossrecognized SARS-CoV-2 and at least one common cold coronavirus spike.

This clone is assessed as medium-sized (0.01 to 0.1%). No cognate antigen has been identified for it. Base qualities are missing; no much larger clone stands one base away. The junction shows trimming of 4 bases on V and 8 bases on J, plus 6 bases between the germline ends. The germline V gene encodes CDR1 LGHDT and CDR2 YNNKEL (reference sequence). The CDR3 runs 11 amino acids, cysteine and phenylalanine included. Only the CDR3 DNA stays, 33 bases, in frame from base 1. CD4+ T cells from unexposed donors were collected before the COVID-19 pandemic (2011-2018). Following 10 days of culture, the EasySep CD4+ T cell isolation kit was used to isolate CD4+ T cells. As cell numbers permitted, CD4+ T cells from unexposed donors were tested for reactivity to SARS-CoV-2 S and N and to four common cold coronavirus spike pools. Each well held 1.5 million to 2.5 million PBMCs cultured in IMDM containing 5% human AB serum and roughly 10 IU/ml IL-2. Half of the culture medium was replaced with fresh IL-2-containing medium on days 3 and 7. In general, every peptide culture condition was set up in three replicate wells. The leukapheresis product used for the unexposed donors was purchased from a commercial source. Ficoll-Paque PLUS gradient centrifugation was used to isolate PBMCs from either whole blood or leukapheresis product. PBMCs were either used fresh in the expansion assay or cryopreserved at -140 degrees C. The QIAamp Micro DNA Kit was used to extract genomic DNA from the CD4+ T cells.

Libraries were constructed by the immunoSEQ multiplex PCR assay. Concerning the study's data processing: During preprocessing, nonproductive sequences were removed, as were CDR3s that did not start with C, did not end with F or W, or were shorter than 7 amino acids. Antigen-specific clonotypes were called with the MANAFEST web app on the basis of expansion relative to the reference and to other culture wells. To be counted as positive, a clone had to show significant expansion compared with the reference culture, at an FDR below 0.05, in 2 of 3 replicate wells. To be called positive, a clone also had to show significant expansion compared with every other tandem well and an odds ratio greater than 5. After three terminal residues were trimmed from each end, CDR3 homology was quantified as pairwise Levenshtein distance using the stringdist R package. TCRdb took this table from immuneACCESS and kept in-frame rearrangements with V and J called. Such tables lack part of the clones; where checked against another copy, unresolved V genes explain under half of the gap, and the rest is unexplained. The V and J calls and clone size were taken over from that table, and D and trimming were inferred from the DNA. The sample contains some 21,000 clones, about 70% of them found a single time. The ten largest clones take up over 10% of the sample.

Sequencing was carried out using CD4+ T cells from PBMCs, cultured in vitro. This chain joins TRBV3-1 (or the pseudogene TRBV3-2) to TRBJ2-1; the D gene cannot be resolved reliably. The clonotype was recovered from a human donor in good health. In nucleotides, the sequence is TGTGCCAGCAGCCTCGGCCATGAGCAGTTCTTC. The resulting protein is CASSLGHEQFF.